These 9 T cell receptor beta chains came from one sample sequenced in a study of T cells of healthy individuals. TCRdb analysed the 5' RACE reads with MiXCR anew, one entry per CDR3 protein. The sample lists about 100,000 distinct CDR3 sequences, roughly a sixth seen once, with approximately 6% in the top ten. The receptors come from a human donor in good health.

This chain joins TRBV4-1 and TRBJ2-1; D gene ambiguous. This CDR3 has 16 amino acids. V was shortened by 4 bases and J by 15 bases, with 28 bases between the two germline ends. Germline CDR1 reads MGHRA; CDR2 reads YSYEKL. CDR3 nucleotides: TGCGCCAGCAGCCTCCTGCCCTGGCAGTTCTTCACGACAATGTTCTTC. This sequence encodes CASSLLPWQFFTTMFF.

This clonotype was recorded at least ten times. The CDR3 coding sequence is TGTGCCAGCAGCCAGGAAATATATGAAAAACTGTTTTTT. Amino acids: CASSQEIYEKLFF. The chain uses TRBV3-1 and TRBJ1-4; D gene ambiguous. V lost 3 bases to trimming and J lost 6 bases, with 8 bases between them. CDR1 and CDR2 (germline): LGHDT, YNNKEL (reference sequence). CDR3 length equals 13 residues. Complete variable domain (other parts from reference TRBV3-1 and TRBJ1-4): DTAVSQTPKYLVTQMGNDKSIKCEQNLGHDTMYWYKQDSKKFLKIMFSYNNKELIINETVPNRFSPKSPDKAHLNLHINSLELGDSAVYFCASSQEIYEKLFFGSGTQLSVL.

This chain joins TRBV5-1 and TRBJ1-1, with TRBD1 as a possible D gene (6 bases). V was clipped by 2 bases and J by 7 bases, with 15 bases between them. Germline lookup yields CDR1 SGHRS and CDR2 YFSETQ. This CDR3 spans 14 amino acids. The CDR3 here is CASSLSAGGFEAFF. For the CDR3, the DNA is TGCGCCAGCAGCTTATCGGCGGGGGGCTTTGAAGCTTTCTTT.

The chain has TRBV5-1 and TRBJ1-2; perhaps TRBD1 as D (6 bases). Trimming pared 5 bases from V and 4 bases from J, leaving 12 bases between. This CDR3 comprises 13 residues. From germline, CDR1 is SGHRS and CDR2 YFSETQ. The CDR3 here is CASRPDRTYGYTF. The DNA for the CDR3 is TGCGCCAGCAGACCGGACAGAACCTATGGCTACACCTTC.

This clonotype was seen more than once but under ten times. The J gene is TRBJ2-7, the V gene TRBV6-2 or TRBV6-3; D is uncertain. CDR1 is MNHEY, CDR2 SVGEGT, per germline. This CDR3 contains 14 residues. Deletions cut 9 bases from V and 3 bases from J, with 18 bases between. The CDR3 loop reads CASSAAPKSYEQYF. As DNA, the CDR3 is TGTGCCAGTTCGGCCGCTCCCAAAAGCTACGAGCAGTACTTC.

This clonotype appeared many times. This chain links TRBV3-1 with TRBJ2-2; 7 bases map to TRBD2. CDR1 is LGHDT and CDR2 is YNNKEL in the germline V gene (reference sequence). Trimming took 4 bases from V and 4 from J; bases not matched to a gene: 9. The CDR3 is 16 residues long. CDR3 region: CASSPRWGGSTGELFF. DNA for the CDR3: TGTGCCAGCAGCCCGAGGTGGGGCGGGAGCACCGGGGAGCTGTTTTTT. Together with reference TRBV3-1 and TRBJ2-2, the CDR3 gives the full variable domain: DTAVSQTPKYLVTQMGNDKSIKCEQNLGHDTMYWYKQDSKKFLKIMFSYNNKELIINETVPNRFSPKSPDKAHLNLHINSLELGDSAVYFCASSPRWGGSTGELFFGEGSRLTVL.

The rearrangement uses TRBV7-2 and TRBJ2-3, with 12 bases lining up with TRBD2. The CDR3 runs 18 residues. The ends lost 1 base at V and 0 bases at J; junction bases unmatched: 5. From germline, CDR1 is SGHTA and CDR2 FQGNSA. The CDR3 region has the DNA TGTGCCAGCAGCTTAGATATTCTAGCGGGGGGGAGCACAGATACGCAGTATTTT. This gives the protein CASSLDILAGGSTDTQYF.

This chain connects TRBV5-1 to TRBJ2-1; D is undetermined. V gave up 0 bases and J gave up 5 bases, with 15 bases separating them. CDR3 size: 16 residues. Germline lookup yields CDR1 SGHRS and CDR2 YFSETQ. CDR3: CASSLVGTRPHNEQFF. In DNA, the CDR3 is TGCGCCAGCAGCTTGGTAGGAACACGTCCGCACAATGAGCAGTTCTTC.

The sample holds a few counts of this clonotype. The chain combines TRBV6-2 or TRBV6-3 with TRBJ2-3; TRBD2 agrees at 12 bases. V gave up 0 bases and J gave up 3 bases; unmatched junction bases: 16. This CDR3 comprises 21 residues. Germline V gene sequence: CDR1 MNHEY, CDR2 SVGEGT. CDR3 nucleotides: TGTGCCAGCAGTTACTCGATGATTCAATATGGACTAGCGGGAATAACAGATACGCAGTATTTT. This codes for CASSYSMIQYGLAGITDTQYF.